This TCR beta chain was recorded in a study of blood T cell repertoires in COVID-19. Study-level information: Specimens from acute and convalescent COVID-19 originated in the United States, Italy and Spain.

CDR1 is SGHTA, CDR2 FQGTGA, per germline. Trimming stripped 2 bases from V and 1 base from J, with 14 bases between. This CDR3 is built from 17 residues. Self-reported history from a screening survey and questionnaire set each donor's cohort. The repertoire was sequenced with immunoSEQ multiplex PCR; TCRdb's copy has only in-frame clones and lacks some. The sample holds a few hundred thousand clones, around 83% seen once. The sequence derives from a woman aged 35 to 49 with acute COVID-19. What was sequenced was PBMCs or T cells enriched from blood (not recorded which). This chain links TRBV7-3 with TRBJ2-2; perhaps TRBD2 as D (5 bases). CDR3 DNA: TGTGCCAGCAGCTTAGGCGTCCTGAGCGGGAACACCGGGGAGCTGTTTTTT. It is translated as CASSLGVLSGNTGELFF.